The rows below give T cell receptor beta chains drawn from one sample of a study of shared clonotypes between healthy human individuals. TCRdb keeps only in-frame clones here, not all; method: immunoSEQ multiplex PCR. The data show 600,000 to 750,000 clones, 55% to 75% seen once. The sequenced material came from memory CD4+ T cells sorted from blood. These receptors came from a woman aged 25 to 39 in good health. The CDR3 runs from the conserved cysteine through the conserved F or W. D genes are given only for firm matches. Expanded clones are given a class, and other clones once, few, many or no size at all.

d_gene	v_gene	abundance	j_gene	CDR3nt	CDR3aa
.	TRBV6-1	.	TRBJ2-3	TGTGCCAGCAGCGCGCAACTATGGGGTCCAGATACGCAGTATTTT	CASSAQLWGPDTQYF
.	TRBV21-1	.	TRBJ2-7	TGTGCCAGCAGCGTATCTGCGGGAGGGTGTGAGCAGTACTTC	CASSVSAGGCEQYF
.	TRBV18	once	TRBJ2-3	TGTGCCAGCTCACGGGGGACCACAGATACGCAGTATTTT	CASSRGTTDTQYF
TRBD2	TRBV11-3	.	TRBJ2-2	TGTGCCAGCAGTCCTCCTAGCGGAGCGAACACCGGGGAGCTGTTTTTT	CASSPPSGANTGELFF
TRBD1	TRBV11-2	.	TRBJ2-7	TGTGCCAGCAGCTTAGAATGGACAGGGTACGAGCAGTACTTC	CASSLEWTGYEQYF
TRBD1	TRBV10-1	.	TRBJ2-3	TGCGCCAGCAGTCCACAGGGGGCTGGCACAGATACGCAGTATTTT	CASSPQGAGTDTQYF
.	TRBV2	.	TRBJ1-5	TGTGCCAGCAGCGCGCGGGAGGGAGTGGATCAGCCCCAGCATTTT	CASSAREGVDQPQHF
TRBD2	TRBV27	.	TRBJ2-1	TGTGCCAGCAGAACGGAGGCGGGAGGGCCCTCATACAATGAGCAGTTCTTC	CASRTEAGGPSYNEQFF
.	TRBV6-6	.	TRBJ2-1	TGTGCCAGCAGCCCCGTGCTCTACAATGAGCAGTTCTTC	CASSPVLYNEQFF
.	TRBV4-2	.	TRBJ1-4	TGTGCCAGCAGCCAAGGAGAGGGGCTTTTTGAAAAACTGTTTTTT	CASSQGEGLFEKLFF
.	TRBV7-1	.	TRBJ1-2	TGTGCCAGCAGCCGGGACCAACCCTATGGCTACACCTTC	CASSRDQPYGYTF
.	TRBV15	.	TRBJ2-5	TGTGCCACCAGCAAGTTCGTGGAAGAGACCCAGTACTTC	CATSKFVEETQYF
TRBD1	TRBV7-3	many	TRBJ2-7	TGTGCCAGCAGCCTACAGGGGACAGGGTCAAACGAGCAGTACTTC	CASSLQGTGSNEQYF
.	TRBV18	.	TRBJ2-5	TGTGCCAGCTCAGGGATGGGAAATTACCAAGAGACCCAGTACTTC	CASSGMGNYQETQYF
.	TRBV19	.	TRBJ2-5	TGTGCCAGTAGTATCTCCCCGGTGGGTGAGACCCAGTACTTC	CASSISPVGETQYF
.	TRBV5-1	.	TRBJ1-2	TGCGCCAGCAGCACCCAGCTCCGTGGCTACACCTTC	CASSTQLRGYTF
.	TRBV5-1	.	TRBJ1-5	TGCGCCAGCAGCTTGGATGGGGCCGGGAATCAGCCCCAGCATTTT	CASSLDGAGNQPQHF
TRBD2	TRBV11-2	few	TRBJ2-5	TGTGCCAGCAGCTTAGCCAGCGGGAAAGAGACCCAGTACTTC	CASSLASGKETQYF
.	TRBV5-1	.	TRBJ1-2	TGCGCCAGCAGCTTGAGTTTCGGGGACGGGACCTATGGCTACACCTTC	CASSLSFGDGTYGYTF
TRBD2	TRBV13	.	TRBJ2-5	TGTGCCAGCAGCCACTCCCCGGTAGCGGGAGGCCGGGGAGAAGAGACCCAGTACTTC	CASSHSPVAGGRGEETQYF
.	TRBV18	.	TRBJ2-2	TGTGCCAGCTCACCACCGGACGGGGCGGGCGGGGAGCTGTTTTTT	CASSPPDGAGGELFF
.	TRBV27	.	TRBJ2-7	TGTGCCAGCAGTTTATATCCTAGTTCCTACGAGCAGTACTTC	CASSLYPSSYEQYF
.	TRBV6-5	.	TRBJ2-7	TGTGCCAGCAGGCTGACTAGATACTACGAGCAGTACTTC	CASRLTRYYEQYF
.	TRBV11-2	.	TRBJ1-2	TGTGCCAGCAGCTTAGATCAGGGTTCGTACTATGGCTACACCTTC	CASSLDQGSYYGYTF
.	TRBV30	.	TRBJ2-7	TGTGCCTGGAGTGTGTATAGTTACGAGCAGTACTTC	CAWSVYSYEQYF
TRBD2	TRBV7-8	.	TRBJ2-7	TGTGCCAGCAGCTTAAGAGCTAGCGGGAGTATTAACGAGCAGTACTTC	CASSLRASGSINEQYF
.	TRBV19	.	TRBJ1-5	TGTGCCAGTAGTAGGTCCCAGGGTTTGGGCAATCAGCCCCAGCATTTT	CASSRSQGLGNQPQHF
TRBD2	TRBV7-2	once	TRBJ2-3	TGTGCCAGCAGCTTAGGAGGACTAGCAGATACGCAGTATTTT	CASSLGGLADTQYF
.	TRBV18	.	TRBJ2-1	TGTGCCAGCTCACCGTTACCAGGGTACAATGAGCAGTTCTTC	CASSPLPGYNEQFF
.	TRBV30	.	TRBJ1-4	TGTGCCTGGAGTCAGGTGGGGGAAAAACTGTTTTTT	CAWSQVGEKLFF
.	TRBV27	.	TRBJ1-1	TGTGCCAGCAGTTTAGGGGGAAACACTGAAGCTTTCTTT	CASSLGGNTEAFF
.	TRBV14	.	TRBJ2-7	TGTGCCAGCAGATTATCTATAGCGAACGAGCAGTACTTC	CASRLSIANEQYF
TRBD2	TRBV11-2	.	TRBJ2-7	TGTGCCAGCCCCCGGGGGGATCTCGGCCACGAGCAGTACTTC	CASPRGDLGHEQYF
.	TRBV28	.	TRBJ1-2	TGTGCCAGCAGTTTGGCCGGAGCCTACTTCGTCTATGGCTACACCTTC	CASSLAGAYFVYGYTF
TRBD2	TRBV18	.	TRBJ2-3	TGTGCCAGCTCACCCGGCGGGGGAGGGGATACGCAGTATTTT	CASSPGGGGDTQYF
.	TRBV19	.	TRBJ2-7	TGTGCCAGTAGTGGGACGGGCTACGAGCAGTACTTC	CASSGTGYEQYF
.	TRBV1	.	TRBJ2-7	TGCACCAGCAGCCAAGATCAGTTGGAGGGAGACCCCTACGAGCAGTACTTC	CTSSQDQLEGDPYEQYF
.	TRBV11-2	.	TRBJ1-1	TGTGCCAGCAGTTCGGGCCTCCCGCGGTTGAACACTGAAGCTTTCTTT	CASSSGLPRLNTEAFF
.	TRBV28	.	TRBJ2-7	TGTGCCAGCAAGATCGGTTCGTCACAGGTCGAGCAGTACTTC	CASKIGSSQVEQYF
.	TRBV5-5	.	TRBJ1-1	TGTGCCAGCAGCCGGGGGCAGGGCTACACTGAAGCTTTCTTT	CASSRGQGYTEAFF
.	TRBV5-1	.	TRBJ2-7	TGCGCCAGCAGCCACGCAGGGAACGAGCAGTACTTC	CASSHAGNEQYF
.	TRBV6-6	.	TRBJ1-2	TGTGCCAGCAGTTACACGGACAGATACTATGGCTACACCTTC	CASSYTDRYYGYTF